In its sample, the clone carrying this T cell receptor (beta chain) was seen many times. Its antigen remains unknown. The junction differs from germline at one of its ends, possibly a read error. The CDR3 goes on 3 residues after the read ends, and that part is filled in from the germline J gene. This CDR3 has 14 residues. Germline values: CDR1 LGHNA, CDR2 YNFKEQ. The protocol was immunoSEQ multiplex PCR, while the TCRdb copy is restricted to in-frame clones and leaves out a portion. This set yields more than 35,000 clones and no singletons; the top ten hold approximately 5.5%. Patients had low serum IgG, IgA and/or IgM and specific antibody deficiency. Both groups were predominantly of Caucasian heritage. Replacement immunoglobulin had been given to every CVID subject for at least one year. No CVID subject was ill or on immunomodulatory drugs when sampled. This sample was included in a study of T cell clonality in common variable immunodeficiency.

General study results and limits: Fewer deletions and N-nucleotide insertions were reportedly seen in common variable immunodeficiency TCR beta sequences.

This chain connects TRBV4-2 to TRBJ2-1, with no clear D. This clonotype was sampled from a human donor with common variable immunodeficiency. The sample comprised peripheral blood mononuclear cells. This CDR3 is CASSQERATTEQFF. The CDR3 DNA, read in part, is TGCGCCAGCAGCCAAGAAAGGGCCACCACTGAG.